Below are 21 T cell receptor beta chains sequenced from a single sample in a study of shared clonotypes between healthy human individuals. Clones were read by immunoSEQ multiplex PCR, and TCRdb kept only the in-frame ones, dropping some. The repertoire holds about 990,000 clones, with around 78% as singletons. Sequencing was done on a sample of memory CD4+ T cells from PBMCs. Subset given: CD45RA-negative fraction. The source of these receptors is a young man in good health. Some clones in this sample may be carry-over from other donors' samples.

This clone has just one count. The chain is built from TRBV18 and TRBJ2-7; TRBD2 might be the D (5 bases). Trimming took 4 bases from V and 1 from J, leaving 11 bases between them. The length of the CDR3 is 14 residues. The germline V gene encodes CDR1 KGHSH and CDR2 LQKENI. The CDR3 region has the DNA TGTGCCAGCTCACAACGAGAGGGTTCCTACGAGCAGTACTTC. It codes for CASSQREGSYEQYF. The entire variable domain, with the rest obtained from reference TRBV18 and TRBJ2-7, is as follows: NAGVMQNPRHLVRRRGQEARLRCSPMKGHSHVYWYRQLPEEGLKFMVYLQKENIIDESGMPKERFSAEFPKEGPSILRIQQVVRGDSAAYFCASSQREGSYEQYFGPGTRLTVT.

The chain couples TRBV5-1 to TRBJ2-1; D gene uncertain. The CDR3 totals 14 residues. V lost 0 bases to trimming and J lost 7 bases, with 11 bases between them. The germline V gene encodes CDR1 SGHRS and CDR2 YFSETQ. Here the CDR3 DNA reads TGCGCCAGCAGCTTGGGTGGGATGCGGAATGAGCAGTTCTTC. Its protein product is CASSLGGMRNEQFF.

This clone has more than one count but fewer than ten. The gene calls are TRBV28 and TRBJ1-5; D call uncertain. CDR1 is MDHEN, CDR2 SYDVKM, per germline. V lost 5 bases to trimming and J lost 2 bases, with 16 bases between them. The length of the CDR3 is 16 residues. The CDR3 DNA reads TGTGCCAGCAGTCCCAGCCTCCCTGGAGGCAATCAGCCCCAGCATTTT. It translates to CASSPSLPGGNQPQHF.

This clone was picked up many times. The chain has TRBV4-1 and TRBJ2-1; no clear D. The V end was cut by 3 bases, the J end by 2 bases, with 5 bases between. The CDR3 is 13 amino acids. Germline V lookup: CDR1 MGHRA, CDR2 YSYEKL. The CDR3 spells CASSHPTYNEQFF. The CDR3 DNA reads TGCGCCAGCAGCCACCCCACCTACAATGAGCAGTTCTTC.

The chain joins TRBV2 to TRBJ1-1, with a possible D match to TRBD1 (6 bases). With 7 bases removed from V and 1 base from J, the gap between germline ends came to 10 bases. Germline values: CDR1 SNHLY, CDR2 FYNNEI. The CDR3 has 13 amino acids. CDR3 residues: CASTLGGNTEAFF. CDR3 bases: TGTGCCAGCACCCTAGGGGGGAACACTGAAGCTTTCTTT. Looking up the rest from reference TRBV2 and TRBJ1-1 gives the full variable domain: EPEVTQTPSHQVTQMGQEVILRCVPISNHLYFYWYRQILGQKVEFLVSFYNNEISEKSEIFDDQFSVERPDGSNFTLKIRSTKLEDSAMYFCASTLGGNTEAFFGQGTRLTVV.

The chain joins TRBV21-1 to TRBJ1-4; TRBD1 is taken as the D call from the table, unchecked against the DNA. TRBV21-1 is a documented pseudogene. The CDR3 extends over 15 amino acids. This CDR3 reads CASSKQGITNEKLFF. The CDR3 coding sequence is TGTGCCAGCAGCAAACAGGGAATAACTAATGAAAAACTGTTTTTT.

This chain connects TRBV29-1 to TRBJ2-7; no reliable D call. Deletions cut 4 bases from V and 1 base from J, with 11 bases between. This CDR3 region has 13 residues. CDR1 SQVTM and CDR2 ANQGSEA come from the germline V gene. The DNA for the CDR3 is TGCAGCGTTGTGGGCAGATATTCCTACGAGCAGTACTTC. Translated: CSVVGRYSYEQYF.

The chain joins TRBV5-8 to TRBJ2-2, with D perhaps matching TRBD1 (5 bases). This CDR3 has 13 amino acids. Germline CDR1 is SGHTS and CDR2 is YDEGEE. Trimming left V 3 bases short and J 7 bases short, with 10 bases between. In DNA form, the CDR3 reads TGTGCCAGCAGCTCAGACAGCCGCGGGGAGCTGTTTTTT. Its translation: CASSSDSRGELFF.

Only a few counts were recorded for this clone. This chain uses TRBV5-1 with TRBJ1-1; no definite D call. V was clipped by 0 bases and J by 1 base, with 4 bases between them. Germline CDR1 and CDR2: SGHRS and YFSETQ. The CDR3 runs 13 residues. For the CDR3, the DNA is TGCGCCAGCAGCTTGGTTCCGAACACTGAAGCTTTCTTT. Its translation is CASSLVPNTEAFF.

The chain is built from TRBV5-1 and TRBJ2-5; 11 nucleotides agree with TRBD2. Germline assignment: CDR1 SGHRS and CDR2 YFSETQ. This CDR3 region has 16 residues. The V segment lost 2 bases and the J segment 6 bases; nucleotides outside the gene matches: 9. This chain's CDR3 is CASSLETSGRLQTQYF. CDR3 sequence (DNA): TGCGCCAGCAGCTTAGAAACTAGCGGGAGATTGCAGACCCAGTACTTC.

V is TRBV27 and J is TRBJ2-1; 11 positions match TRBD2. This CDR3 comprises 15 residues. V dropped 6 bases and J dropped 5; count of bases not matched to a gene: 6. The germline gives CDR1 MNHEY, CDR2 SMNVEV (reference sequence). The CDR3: CASRLAGGTHNEQFF. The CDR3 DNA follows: TGTGCCAGCAGATTAGCGGGAGGGACCCACAATGAGCAGTTCTTC.

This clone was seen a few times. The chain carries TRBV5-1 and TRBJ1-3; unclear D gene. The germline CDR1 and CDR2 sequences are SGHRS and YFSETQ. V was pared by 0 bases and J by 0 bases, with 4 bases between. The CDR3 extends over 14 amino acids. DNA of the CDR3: TGCGCCAGCAGCTTGGAATACTCTGGAAACACCATATATTTT. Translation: CASSLEYSGNTIYF.

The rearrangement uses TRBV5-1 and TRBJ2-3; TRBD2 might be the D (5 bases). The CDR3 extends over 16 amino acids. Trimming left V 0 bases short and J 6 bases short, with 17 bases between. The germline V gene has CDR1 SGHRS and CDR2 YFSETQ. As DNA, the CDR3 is TGCGCCAGCAGCTTGGCTCACGACACCGGCGGGGATACGCAGTATTTT. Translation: CASSLAHDTGGDTQYF.

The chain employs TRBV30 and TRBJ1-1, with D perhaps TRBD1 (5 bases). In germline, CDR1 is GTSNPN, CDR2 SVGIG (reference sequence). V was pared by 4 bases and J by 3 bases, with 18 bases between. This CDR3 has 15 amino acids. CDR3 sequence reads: CAWTGRGSFYTEAFF. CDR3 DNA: TGTGCCTGGACCGGTCGGGGCAGTTTCTACACTGAAGCTTTCTTT.

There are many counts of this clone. The CDR3 region is CASSFRIGGEQYF. The CDR3 nucleotides are TGTGCCAGCAGCTTCAGGATCGGCGGAGAGCAGTACTTC. V and J are TRBV7-6 and TRBJ2-7; D is ambiguous. Germline V gives CDR1 SGHVS, CDR2 FNYEAQ. The germline V and J ends were trimmed by 3 bases and 7 bases, with 13 bases remaining between them. The CDR3 consists of 13 residues.

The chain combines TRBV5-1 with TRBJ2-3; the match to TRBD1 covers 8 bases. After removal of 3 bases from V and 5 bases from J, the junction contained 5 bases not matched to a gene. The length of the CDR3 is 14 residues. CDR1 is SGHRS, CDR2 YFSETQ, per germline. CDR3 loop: CASSYGQGVDTQYF. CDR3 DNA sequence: TGCGCCAGCAGCTACGGACAGGGTGTAGATACGCAGTATTTT. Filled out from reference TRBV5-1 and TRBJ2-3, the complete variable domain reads KAGVTQTPRYLIKTRGQQVTLSCSPISGHRSVSWYQQTPGQGLQFLFEYFSETQRNKGNFPGRFSGRQFSNSRSEMNVSTLELGDSALYLCASSYGQGVDTQYFGPGTRLTVL.

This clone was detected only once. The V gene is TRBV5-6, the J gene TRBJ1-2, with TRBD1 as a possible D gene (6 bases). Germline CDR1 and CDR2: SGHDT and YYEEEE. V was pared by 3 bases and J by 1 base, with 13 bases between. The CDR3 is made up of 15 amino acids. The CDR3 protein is CASSSDRNLNYGYTF. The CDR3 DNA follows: TGTGCCAGCAGCTCCGACAGGAACCTTAACTATGGCTACACCTTC.

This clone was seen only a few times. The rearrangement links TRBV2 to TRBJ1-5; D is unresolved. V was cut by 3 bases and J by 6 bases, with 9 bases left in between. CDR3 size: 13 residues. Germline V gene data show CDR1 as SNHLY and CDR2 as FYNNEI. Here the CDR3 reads CASSDQRGQPQHF. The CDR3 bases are TGTGCCAGCAGTGACCAGCGGGGTCAGCCCCAGCATTTT.

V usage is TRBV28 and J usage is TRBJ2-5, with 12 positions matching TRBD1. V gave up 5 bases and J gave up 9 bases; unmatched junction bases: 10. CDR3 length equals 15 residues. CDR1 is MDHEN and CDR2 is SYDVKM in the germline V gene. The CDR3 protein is CASSGRDRGLGAQYF. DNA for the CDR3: TGTGCCAGCAGTGGCCGGGACAGGGGGCTAGGGGCCCAGTACTTC.

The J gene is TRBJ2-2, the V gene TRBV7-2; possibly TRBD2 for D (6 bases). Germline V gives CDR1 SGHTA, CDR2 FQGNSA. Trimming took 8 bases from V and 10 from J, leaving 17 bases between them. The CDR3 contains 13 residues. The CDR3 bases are TGTGCCAGCGGGGACTTTGGAGGGAAGGAGCTGTTTTTT. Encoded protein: CASGDFGGKELFF.

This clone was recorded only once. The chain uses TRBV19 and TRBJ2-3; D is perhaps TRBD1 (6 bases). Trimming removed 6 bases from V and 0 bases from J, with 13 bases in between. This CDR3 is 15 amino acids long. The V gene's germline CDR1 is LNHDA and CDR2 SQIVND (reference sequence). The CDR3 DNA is TGTGCCAGTAGATCCGGGACATCAAGCACAGATACGCAGTATTTT. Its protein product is CASRSGTSSTDTQYF.